This T cell receptor beta chain comes out of a study of identical twins. A universal primer site was added by template switching, and unique molecular identifiers were carried by the cDNA. TCRdb reprocessed the 5' RACE reads via MiXCR and lists one record per CDR3 protein. Among about 1.7 million distinct CDR3 sequences, about 32% were seen once, and the ten largest hold around 0.3%. Comments on this clonotype: Its antigen is still unknown.

Trimming took 8 bases from V and 1 from J, leaving 9 bases between them. The CDR3 is 14 amino acids. Germline loops: CDR1 SGHTA, CDR2 FQGNSA. General study results and limits: Conclusions leaned on cross-sectional statistical analysis and did not track the same donors over time. Invariant populations such as MAIT and iNKT cells could partly muddle zero-insertion analyses. Cord blood's abundant beta clonotypes had fewer insertions, unlike memory repertoires.

V is TRBV7-2 and J is TRBJ2-6; D not certain. Sequencing was done on a sample of cord blood. The clonotype comes from a newborn girl in good health. CDR3 coding DNA: TGTGCCAGCCAAACAGTTTCTGGGGCCAACGTCCTGACTTTC. It specifies CASQTVSGANVLTF.